The 21 T cell receptor beta chains below come from one sample, sequenced in a study of T-cell reconstitution after alpha-beta-depleted transplantation in children. Preparation of the TCRbeta library used unique molecular identifiers. One entry per CDR3 protein results from TCRdb running MiXCR on the PCR reads. The data hold a few hundred thousand distinct CDR3 sequences, with roughly 27% observed a single time. The sequencing here drew on PBMCs, taken before TCRalphabeta/CD19-depleted stem cell transplant. Receptor source: a boy younger than two with Wiskott-Aldrich syndrome, due to receive a stem cell transplant.

The rearrangement links TRBV5-1 to TRBJ2-3; tentatively, D is TRBD2 (5 bases). V was trimmed by 3 bases and J by 0 bases, leaving 11 bases between them. The CDR3 length is 15 residues. Looked up from germline, CDR1 is SGHRS and CDR2 is YFSETQ. CDR3 nucleotide sequence: TGCGCCAGCAGCTGGCGGACGGGGAGCACAGATACGCAGTATTTT. This encodes CASSWRTGSTDTQYF. Full variable domain (outside the CDR3, taken from reference TRBV5-1 and TRBJ2-3): KAGVTQTPRYLIKTRGQQVTLSCSPISGHRSVSWYQQTPGQGLQFLFEYFSETQRNKGNFPGRFSGRQFSNSRSEMNVSTLELGDSALYLCASSWRTGSTDTQYFGPGTRLTVL.

This clonotype was counted between two and nine times. The V gene is TRBV30, the J gene TRBJ1-1; perhaps TRBD1 as D (5 bases). V lost 3 bases and J lost 10, with 12 bases in between. The CDR3 extends over 11 amino acids. Germline V gene data show CDR1 as GTSNPN and CDR2 as SVGIG (reference sequence). CDR3 protein: CAWRLGQLAFF. The CDR3 DNA reads as TGTGCCTGGAGGTTGGGGCAGTTAGCTTTCTTT.

The rearrangement joins TRBV6-1 to TRBJ2-3, with D possibly matching TRBD2 (6 bases). The CDR3 is made up of 15 amino acids. V lost 9 bases, J lost 0 bases, and 16 bases lay in between. The germline V gene has CDR1 MNHNS and CDR2 SASEGT. CDR3 amino acids: CASSSGRGSTDTQYF. CDR3 DNA: TGTGCCAGTTCGTCTGGGCGGGGAAGCACAGATACGCAGTATTTT.

This clonotype occurred a few times. The V and J genes are TRBV10-3 and TRBJ1-1; a possible D gene is TRBD1 (5 bases). The CDR3 has 15 residues. Trimming took off 3 bases at V and 0 bases at J, with 11 bases between the two ends. Germline V gene lookup returns CDR1 ENHRY and CDR2 SYGVKD. This CDR3 reads CAISDQDIVNTEAFF. The CDR3, as DNA: TGTGCCATCAGTGACCAGGACATCGTGAACACTGAAGCTTTCTTT.

This clonotype was seen more than once but under ten times. In DNA, the CDR3 is TGCGCCAGCAGCTTCGGGGACAGCACCTACGAGCAGTACTTC. Amino acid sequence: CASSFGDSTYEQYF. This chain joins TRBV5-1 and TRBJ2-7, with 7 bases matching TRBD1. After removal of 2 bases from V and 2 bases from J, the junction contained 4 bases not matched to a gene. The CDR3 runs to 14 residues. In germline, CDR1 is SGHRS, CDR2 YFSETQ. Filled out from reference TRBV5-1 and TRBJ2-7, the complete variable domain reads KAGVTQTPRYLIKTRGQQVTLSCSPISGHRSVSWYQQTPGQGLQFLFEYFSETQRNKGNFPGRFSGRQFSNSRSEMNVSTLELGDSALYLCASSFGDSTYEQYFGPGTRLTVT.

The table lists this clonotype with a few counts. The gene calls are TRBV28 and TRBJ1-5, with D hard to call. Germline V gene data show CDR1 as MDHEN and CDR2 as SYDVKM. This CDR3 comprises 14 residues. The ends were cut back, 2 bases at V and 1 base at J, with 6 bases in the middle. CDR3 in amino acids: CASSLGLSNQPQHF. CDR3 bases: TGTGCCAGCAGTTTAGGGCTGAGCAATCAGCCCCAGCATTTT.

This clonotype was counted only a few times. The V gene is TRBV6-5, the J gene TRBJ2-3; perhaps TRBD2 as D (5 bases). CDR3 size: 11 residues. V was trimmed by 6 bases and J by 6 bases, leaving 7 bases between them. Germline CDR1 MNHEY, CDR2 SVGAGI. The CDR3: CASSRDDTQYF. The DNA for the CDR3 is TGTGCCAGCAGCCGGGATGATACGCAGTATTTT.

The sample holds a few counts of this clonotype. The rearrangement joins TRBV10-3 to TRBJ2-2, with 9 positions matching TRBD1. J lost 7 bases, V lost 10 bases, and 7 bases had no gene match. The CDR3 is 13 amino acids. Germline V lookup: CDR1 ENHRY, CDR2 SYGVKD. In DNA, the CDR3 is TGTGCCACCGAACAGGGGGCTGGCGGGGAGCTGTTTTTT. It encodes CATEQGAGGELFF.

This clonotype appeared many times. The genes are TRBV27 and TRBJ1-1; D not resolved. V gave up 6 bases and J gave up 1 base, with 3 bases separating them. CDR1 is MNHEY and CDR2 is SMNVEV in the germline V gene (reference sequence). The CDR3 runs 11 residues. CDR3 residues: CASRRNTEAFF. CDR3 bases: TGTGCCAGCAGGCGGAACACTGAAGCTTTCTTT.

In this sample, this clonotype turned up a few times. The V and J genes are TRBV7-9 and TRBJ1-3, with 7 bases aligning to TRBD1. Germline CDR1 reads SEHNR; CDR2 reads FQNEAQ (reference sequence). The trim removed 6 bases at V and 6 bases at J, leaving 11 bases unmatched. This CDR3 is 15 amino acids long. The CDR3 region is CASRPGTGVENTIYF. The CDR3 nucleotides are TGTGCCAGCAGACCCGGAACAGGGGTTGAAAACACCATATATTTT.

The J gene is TRBJ2-7, the V gene TRBV3-1; D may be TRBD1 or TRBD2 (6 bases each). V dropped 5 bases and J dropped 6 bases, with 17 bases sitting between them. The CDR3 is 14 residues long. The germline CDR1 and CDR2 sequences are LGHDT and YNNKEL (reference sequence). CDR3 sequence (DNA): TGTGCCAGCAGCGCACACGTCGGGGGCCTCGAGCAGTACTTC. Translated, it gives CASSAHVGGLEQYF.

The sample holds one count of this clonotype. The CDR3 sequence: CASSFRASGINEQFF. The CDR3, as DNA: TGTGCCAGCAGTTTTCGGGCTAGCGGGATCAATGAGCAGTTCTTC. This chain links TRBV27 with TRBJ2-1, with 9 bases that match TRBD2. The germline V gene has CDR1 MNHEY and CDR2 SMNVEV (reference sequence). V lost 3 bases, J lost 6 bases, and 6 bases stayed unmatched. The length of the CDR3 is 15 residues.

This clonotype has a handful of counts. CDR3: CASSQTDSRDNSPLHF. CDR3 nucleotide sequence: TGTGCCAGCAGCCAAACCGACTCGCGGGATAATTCACCCCTCCACTTT. The V and J genes are TRBV7-2 and TRBJ1-6; D is ambiguous. The CDR3 runs 16 residues. Germline V gene sequence: CDR1 SGHTA, CDR2 FQGNSA. The V end lost 5 bases, the J end lost 5 bases, and 16 bases lay between the germline ends.

The chain recombines TRBV27 with TRBJ1-2; no clear D. In germline, CDR1 is MNHEY, CDR2 SMNVEV (reference sequence). This CDR3 contains 15 residues. Trimming removed 6 bases at V and 4 bases at J, with 18 bases between. CDR3 in amino acids: CASSPPGVAVYGYTF. CDR3 in DNA: TGTGCCAGCAGCCCACCCGGGGTCGCAGTCTATGGCTACACCTTC.

The rearrangement joins TRBV20-1 to TRBJ1-5; perhaps TRBD1 as D (5 bases). This CDR3 contains 15 residues. Trimming cost V 0 bases and J 6 bases, with 15 bases left between them. The germline CDR1 and CDR2 sequences are DFQATT and SNEGSKA (reference sequence). The CDR3 region has the DNA TGCAGTGCTAGAGATCAGGCAGGGTTCGGTCAGCCCCAGCATTTT. Translating it yields CSARDQAGFGQPQHF.

This chain uses TRBV5-1 with TRBJ2-1; no reliable D call. CDR1 and CDR2 from the germline V gene are SGHRS and YFSETQ. V was trimmed by 4 bases and J by 8 bases, leaving 10 bases between them. This CDR3 is built from 12 residues. The CDR3 bases are TGCGCCAGCAGCGAGATTGGGTATGAGCAGTTCTTC. Amino acids: CASSEIGYEQFF.

The chain employs TRBV15 and TRBJ2-1; D ambiguous. The germline CDR1 and CDR2 sequences are LNHNV and YYDKDF (reference sequence). The V end was cut by 7 bases, the J end by 10 bases, with 17 bases between. The CDR3 is 13 residues long. CDR3 amino acids: CATNHVGLPEQFF. The CDR3, as DNA: TGTGCCACCAACCATGTCGGGCTTCCAGAGCAGTTCTTC. Combining the CDR3 with reference TRBV15 and TRBJ2-1 gives the whole variable domain DAMVIQNPRYQVTQFGKPVTLSCSQTLNHNVMYWYQQKSSQAPKLLFHYYDKDFNNEADTPDNFQSRRPNTSFCFLDIRSPGLGDTAMYLCATNHVGLPEQFFGPGTRLTVL.

This clonotype was picked up a small number of times. V is TRBV2 and J is TRBJ2-5; tentatively, D is TRBD1 (6 bases). CDR3 length equals 12 residues. Germline loops: CDR1 SNHLY, CDR2 FYNNEI. Trimming took off 7 bases at V and 2 bases at J, with 8 bases between the two ends. CDR3 DNA sequence: TGTGCCAGCAATGGACAGCAAGAGACCCAGTACTTC. It is translated as CASNGQQETQYF.

The V and J genes are TRBV7-9 and TRBJ2-2, with 8 bases matching TRBD2. The germline CDR1 and CDR2 sequences are SEHNR and FQNEAQ (reference sequence). Trimming removed 8 bases from V and 0 bases from J; junction bases left unmatched: 2. The CDR3 is made up of 14 amino acids. Here the CDR3 reads CASRLASNTGELFF. The CDR3 DNA sequence: TGTGCCAGCCGACTAGCGTCGAACACCGGGGAGCTGTTTTTT. Full variable domain (rest looked up from reference TRBV7-9 and TRBJ2-2): DTGVSQNPRHKITKRGQNVTFRCDPISEHNRLYWYRQTLGQGPEFLTYFQNEAQLEKSRLLSDRFSAERPKGSFSTLEIQRTEQGDSAMYLCASRLASNTGELFFGEGSRLTVL.

The chain has TRBV4-1 and TRBJ2-7; D remains unclear. Germline V gives CDR1 MGHRA, CDR2 YSYEKL. The CDR3 has 14 amino acids. V lost 0 bases and J lost 2, with 8 bases in between. CDR3 DNA: TGCGCCAGCAGCCAAGAGCCGCAGGCCTACGAGCAGTACTTC. The encoded protein is CASSQEPQAYEQYF.

V is TRBV30 and J is TRBJ2-3; TRBD1 aligns across 8 bases. Trimming cost V 0 bases and J 2 bases; bases outside gene matches: 4. There are 15 residues in the CDR3. Germline CDR1 reads GTSNPN; CDR2 reads SVGIG (reference sequence). CDR3 loop: CAWSVAGGFTDTQYF. Written as DNA, the CDR3 is TGTGCCTGGAGTGTGGCAGGGGGCTTCACAGATACGCAGTATTTT. The full variable domain, in which reference TRBV30 and TRBJ2-3 provide the parts outside the CDR3, is SQTIHQWPATLVQPVGSPLSLECTVEGTSNPNLYWYRQAAGRGLQLLFYSVGIGQISSEVPQNLSASRPQDRQFILSSKKLLLSDSGFYLCAWSVAGGFTDTQYFGPGTRLTVL.